This passage covers 2 T cell receptor beta chains from one sample sequenced in a study of OX40 agonist ivuxolimab in advanced cancers. Here immunoSEQ multiplex PCR was the method, and the copy in TCRdb shows in-frame clones only, minus some. The table records tens of thousands of clones, 85% to 95% of them present only once. This material consisted of CD4+ or CD8+ T cells sorted from blood, taken in a trial of the OX40 agonist ivuxolimab. Receptors originate from an adult with an advanced solid tumor such as melanoma, head and neck, liver or kidney cancer.

The chain has TRBV9 and TRBJ2-7, with 13 bases fitting TRBD2. The CDR3 extends over 16 amino acids. J gave up 2 bases and V 5 bases, and 7 bases lay outside the gene matches. CDR1 and CDR2 from the germline V gene are SGDLS and YYNGEE. CDR3 DNA: TGTGCCAGCAGTGGGACTAGCGGGATTTCAGCCTACGAGCAGTACTTC. Translation gives CASSGTSGISAYEQYF.

The rearrangement joins TRBV5-6 to TRBJ1-1; no clear D gene. The CDR3 runs 13 residues. Germline lookup yields CDR1 SGHDT and CDR2 YYEEEE. Trimming took off 0 bases at V and 6 bases at J, with 9 bases between the two ends. Here the CDR3 reads CASSLDGLAEAFF. In nucleotides, the CDR3 is TGTGCCAGCAGCTTGGACGGACTAGCTGAAGCTTTCTTT.